The clone carrying this T cell receptor beta chain occurred a few times. The target antigen is unknown. The data were obtained in a study of blood T cells in healthy people across ages. Overall study findings and caveats: There were more naive CD4+ cells and higher diversity in long-lived donors than in aged donors. Estimates based on one million T cells were treated as lower bounds.

The second PCR ran roughly 6 to 11 cycles with a sample-barcoded 5' primer and J-beta primers. Each sample provided no less than 2.5 million CDR3-containing paired-end reads. Each CDR3 protein gets one entry after TCRdb re-called the 5' RACE reads with MiXCR. The table lists around 1,700,000 distinct CDR3 sequences, 28% of them singletons, with 7.7% in the top ten. Each donor was a healthy Caucasian individual from Russia, aged roughly 6 to 95. The V gene's germline CDR1 is ENHRY and CDR2 SYGVKD. V gave up 6 bases and J gave up 0 bases, with 5 bases separating them. This CDR3 has 12 residues. The TCR was taken from a woman aged 25 to 39 in good health. Material for sequencing was blood. The chain uses TRBV10-3 and TRBJ2-5; no definite D call. In nucleotides, the CDR3 is TGTGCCATCAGCAGTAACCAAGAGACCCAGTACTTC. This gives the protein CAISSNQETQYF.